Detailed here is one T cell receptor beta chain. What it binds is not known. Deletions cut 1 base from V and 1 base from J, with 11 bases between. Germline loops: CDR1 GTSNPN, CDR2 SVGIG (reference sequence). The CDR3 covers 15 residues. This sample is part of a study of shared clonotypes between healthy human individuals. Findings and limits, study-wide: Represented diversity (both genetic and exposure-history) was limited by the small number of donors.

In the sorted-subset replicate PCRs, approximately 200 ng DNA, 25,000 to 30,000 T cell genomes, was used. Generated by immunoSEQ multiplex PCR, the TCRdb table keeps only in-frame clones and is missing some. The table includes some 1 million clones, roughly 70% detected once. This sequence originates from a man younger than 35 in good health. Source material: memory CD4+ T cells sorted from blood. Documented subset: CD45RA-negative fraction. This chain connects TRBV30 to TRBJ1-5, with a tentative D call TRBD1 (5 bases). CDR3 residues: CAWSAGLDSNQPQHF. The CDR3 DNA reads as TGTGCCTGGAGTGCAGGGTTGGACAGCAATCAGCCCCAGCATTTT.